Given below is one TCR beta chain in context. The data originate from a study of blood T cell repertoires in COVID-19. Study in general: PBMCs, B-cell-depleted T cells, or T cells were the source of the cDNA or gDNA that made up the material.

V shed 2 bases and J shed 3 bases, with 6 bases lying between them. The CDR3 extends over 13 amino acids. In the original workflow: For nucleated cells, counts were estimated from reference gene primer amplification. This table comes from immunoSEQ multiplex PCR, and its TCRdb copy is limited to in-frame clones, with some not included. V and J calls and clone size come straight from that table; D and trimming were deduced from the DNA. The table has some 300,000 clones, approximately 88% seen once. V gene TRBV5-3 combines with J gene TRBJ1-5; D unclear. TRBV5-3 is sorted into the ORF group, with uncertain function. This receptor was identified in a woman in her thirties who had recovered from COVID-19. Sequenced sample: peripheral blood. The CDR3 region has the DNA TGTGCCAGAAGCTTCGGTCACAATCAGCCCCAGCATTTT. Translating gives CARSFGHNQPQHF.